The present TCR beta chain was sequenced within a study of cytomegalovirus exposure and HLA in healthy donors (dated by TCRdb to 2017 to 2019). Concerning the study at large: In an earlier analysis of some 550 of the donors, approximately 300 Gb of sequence data and some 120 million unique TCR beta sequences from about 180 million T cells were reported. An early release covering approximately 600 HLA-typed donors comprised about 300 gigabases of sequencing data and tens of millions of unique TCR sequences. Among the roughly 370 genotyped donors, about 83% belonged to the genetic ancestry cluster associated with self-reported Caucasian donors. The study aimed to test whether signatures of past pathogen exposure could be identified by cataloging public T cell receptors. The study used immunosequencing to profile the T cell repertoires of 600 to 850 subjects and linked those repertoires to cytomegalovirus serostatus. A separate validation cohort of 90 to 150 different subjects was used in addition to the approximately 610-subject first cohort. The study combined high-throughput TCR immunosequencing, statistical association of individual TCRs with disease status, and machine learning to predict cytomegalovirus infection status. In a later analysis, previously published TCR beta repertoires from 550 to 750 donors were re-analyzed and high-resolution HLA genotyping was added so that TCR occurrence patterns could be studied. Rather than drawing on any new phenotypic data, the later analysis identified candidate immune exposures from TCR beta sequences and the way those sequences occurred across donors. An earlier analysis of approximately 630 of the donors applied high-throughput TCR beta sequencing to assess whether each TCR beta V gene segment acted as functional or pseudogenic. Alongside the repertoire data, information on donor age, sex, ethnicity and CMV serostatus was compiled. In a later genetic analysis, genome-wide SNP genotypes for about three fifths of the 666 donors were used, and that subset was treated as a discovery cohort. Every discovery cohort repertoire had been produced on one sequencing platform. Class I and class II HLA loci were covered by the typing at four-digit resolution. Typing coverage varied by locus: about 620-630 donors for A, B, C, DRB1 and DQB1; about 520 for DQA1; about 570 for DPA1; more than 450 for DPB1. Four to six DR-DQ haplotypes were handled as single units for association and clustering, since linkage in the cohort was strong. Among roughly 400 genotyped donors of the cohort, an average of approximately 240,000 unique TCR beta nucleotide sequences were sequenced per donor, around 20% of them non-productive. Points the paper makes about the study in general: A group of highly shared sequence variants was considered likely to be a technical artifact of the sequencing pipeline. A further reported finding was that TCR beta sequences accurately predicted the HLA-A and HLA-B alleles for most subjects in the first cohort. In a later analysis, most CMV-associated TCR beta chains were found to appear HLA-restricted, with HLA associations seemingly driven largely by CMV exposure. Three of the identified cytomegalovirus-associated TCR beta chains were confirmed in vitro to be specific for cytomegalovirus antigens. Because counts were too low, about 18 rarely observed V segments, including chromosome 9 orphons, were excluded from the earlier analysis of several hundred of the donors. Across donors, most TCR sequences were observed very rarely, whereas some public TCRs were present in many individuals. At a false discovery rate of 0.05, a later analysis linked 16,000 or so TCR beta sequences to specific HLA alleles. An association between a missense DCLRE1C variant and V-gene and J-gene trimming of TCR beta chains was found in a later genetic analysis and replicated in an independent cohort. A later analysis found that TCR association rates varied across HLA loci, with DRB1 alleles showing the most associated TCRs and HLA-C alleles the fewest. In a later analysis, HLA-associated TCR beta chains showed more clonal expansion and lower generation probabilities than non-associated chains that were equally common. The classifier was reported to diagnose cytomegalovirus status with high specificity and sensitivity in both the original and validation cohorts. Because some donors lacked HLA typing at each locus, the association tests relied only on the typed subset. Several of the top co-occurrence clusters appeared to be linked to parvovirus B19, influenza, CMV and Epstein-Barr virus, according to a later analysis. The cohort was sequenced for TCR beta chains only, and without alpha or paired-chain data the features that could be detected were limited. When HLA alleles, especially DR and DQ, strongly co-occurred, TCR associations were difficult to assign to individual alleles. Correlated functional status among segregating V segments might reflect linkage disequilibrium, but an unknown experimental factor could not be ruled out. The only immune exposure information available for the cohort was CMV serostatus. In a later genetic analysis, fewer N-insertions in productive TCRs were reported among donors in an Asian-associated ancestry cluster than the roughly 700-donor mean. An earlier analysis of some 590 of the donors showed that most TCR beta V segments appeared in productive rearrangements either about 87% or about 30% of the time, which broadly matched IMGT annotations. The authors suggested that the approach could potentially be extended to other disease states and immunological phenotypes. Some IMGT-functional V segments, including TRBV6-2 and TRBV6-3, could not be told apart with the 87-base-pair reads, so those segments were excluded. A total of roughly 160 TCR beta chains were listed by the study as associated with cytomegalovirus. Presence/absence analyses assumed roughly uniform sequencing depth across donors, an assumption that may not hold.

The cohort was made up of under 800 healthy bone marrow donors. Cohort members were all nominally healthy when sampled, although unrecorded immune exposures were likely present. The donor tested CMV seropositive, placing the donor among the roughly 270 seropositive members of the cohort. Every donor gave a peripheral blood sample, and the peripheral blood mononuclear cells from that sample were used for TCR beta sequencing. The Qiagen DNeasy Blood Extraction Kit was used to extract genomic DNA from the blood cell samples. Unmatched junction bases come to 10, with V trimmed by 0 bases and J by 7 bases. The CDR3 numbers 17 residues from cysteine through phenylalanine. The CDR3 DNA has 51 bases and is translated from base 1. CDR1 SGHNT and CDR2 YYREEE are derived from the germline V gene (reference sequence). On this clone itself: Its antigen is not yet known. No per-base quality is available; no much larger clone lies one base away.

The library was made by the immunoSEQ multiplex PCR assay. For the multiplex PCR, a mixture combining 60 forward primers for TCR Vbeta segments and 13 reverse primers for TCR Jbeta segments was used. Amplification of the CDR3 region of rearranged TCR beta genes was performed with a multiplex PCR assay on genomic DNA. The Illumina HiSeq System was used to sequence the amplified TCR beta libraries as 87-base-pair reads. In the source study's methods: A later analysis counted about 80 million unique TCR beta chains across the 550 to 700 repertoires, and 9.5 million to 11 million of these chains were shared by at least two donors. Raw reads were error-corrected and collapsed into unique sequences with a nearest-neighbor algorithm that merged closely related sequences to remove PCR and sequencing errors. CDR3 sequences were aligned to IMGT reference sequences to assign V, D and J gene segments. For a sequence to be retained, a match of at least six nucleotides was required to both a V gene segment and a J gene segment. Rearrangements were called productive when the CDR3 lacked stop codons and stayed in frame with V and J; all others were non-productive. Following IMGT convention, CDR3 was defined as the stretch from the second conserved V-encoded cysteine to the conserved J-encoded phenylalanine. The earlier analysis of 500 to 600 of the donors excluded sequences that lacked an unambiguous match to a single V gene segment. An earlier analysis of several hundred of the donors classified V segments as functional when productive rearrangements were above 56.7% and as segregating when the standard deviation between donors was above 5%. To diagnose cytomegalovirus status from the catalog of TCR beta chain sequences, a statistical classification framework was built. A later analysis assigned V and J genes by comparing TCR nucleotide sequences with IMGT/GENE-DB human TR gene sequences. Using the TCRdist pipeline, a later analysis assigned CDR3 sequences along with most-parsimonious VDJ recombination scenarios. In a later analysis, each TCR beta chain was defined by its CDR3 amino acid sequence together with its V-gene family, and reads without a unique V-gene family were excluded. To address suspected cross-contamination and a sequencing artifact, a later analysis removed a few hundred highly shared, low-generation-probability nucleotide sequences. A later analysis calculated a clonal expansion index for each public chain from normalized within-repertoire ranks of inferred template counts. In a later analysis, generation probabilities were computed with a VDJ recombination model fitted to out-of-frame rearrangements, and the resulting probabilities were checked against IGoR. In a later analysis, hypergeometric tests were used to score TCR-TCR, TCR-HLA and TCR-CMV co-occurrence, with a repertoire-size bias correction applied to TCR pairs. In a later analysis, false discovery rates were estimated by permuting HLA or CMV assignments 20 times. In a later analysis, co-occurring TCRs were grouped with DBSCAN, and TCRdist sequence similarity was added when clustering was performed within HLA-allele-positive subsets. For co-occurrence clustering, repertoires with fewer than 30,000 or more than 120,000 public chains were excluded, along with four or five repertoires with anomalous nucleotide sharing. The table comes from immuneACCESS by way of TCRdb, which keeps in-frame sequences with V and J called. Part of the clones is missing from these tables; in studies checked, under half for an unresolved V gene and the rest for unknown reasons. From that table come the V and J calls and clone size; the DNA was used to work out D and trimming. This sample gives 100,000 to 150,000 clones in total; approximately 8.9% of them show up just once. Together, the top ten hold over 6.5% of the sample.

The sequence came from a woman in her forties in good health and CMV-seropositive. The sequence links TRBV5-4 to TRBJ2-7, with 13 junctional bases fitting TRBD2. The sequencing input was PBMCs. In nucleotides, the sequence is TGTGCCAGCAGCTTGGGGACTAGCGGGGGCCGTGGTGGAGAGCAGTACTTC. Translation gives CASSLGTSGGRGGEQYF.